A single sample gave rise to the 13 T cell receptor beta chains below, sequenced in a study of T cells in localized non-small cell lung cancer. The method was immunoSEQ multiplex PCR; TCRdb's version includes in-frame clones alone and lacks a portion of them. The sample has several hundred clones, approximately 22% seen once; the top ten hold 21%. The sample in question was lung tumor tissue, obtained before any cancer treatment. Receptors originate from a female donor at least 60 years old with stage I squamous cell lung carcinoma.

In DNA form, the CDR3 reads TGTGCCAGCAGCTTCTGGGAAGGCGTAGGGGGCTACACCTTC. Translation gives CASSFWEGVGGYTF. The chain has TRBV11-1 and TRBJ1-2, with D uncertain. Looked up from germline, CDR1 is SGHAT and CDR2 is FQDESV (reference sequence). This CDR3 has 14 amino acids. The V and J ends lost 3 bases and 8 bases respectively, with 16 bases between them.

The chain recombines TRBV30 with TRBJ2-3; D is ambiguous. The CDR3 spans 12 residues. V dropped 3 bases and J dropped 7 bases, with 11 bases sitting between them. Germline CDR1 GTSNPN, CDR2 SVGIG (reference sequence). The CDR3 sequence is CAWRTVGNTQYF. Written as DNA, the CDR3 is TGTGCCTGGAGGACCGTCGGAAATACGCAGTATTTT.

J is TRBJ1-2 and V is TRBV19; D is undetermined. Trimming removed 7 bases at V and 0 bases at J, with 18 bases between. CDR1 LNHDA and CDR2 SQIVND come from the germline V gene (reference sequence). The CDR3 runs 16 residues. CDR3 amino acids: CASTTRGRGANYGYTF. Written as DNA, the CDR3 is TGTGCCAGTACCACCCGCGGGCGGGGAGCTAACTATGGCTACACCTTC.

By share, this clone counts as large. This chain connects TRBV6-8 to TRBJ1-2; D might be TRBD1 (5 bases). The CDR3 is made up of 13 amino acids. V was cut by 10 bases and J by 4 bases, with 16 bases left in between. The germline CDR1 and CDR2 sequences are MNHGY and SAAAGT. CDR3 protein: CATWRGAGYGYTF. CDR3 coding DNA: TGTGCCACCTGGAGAGGGGCGGGCTATGGCTACACCTTC.

The V gene is TRBV11-3, the J gene TRBJ2-7; TRBD1 matches at 7 bases. CDR1 is SGHNT and CDR2 is YENEEA in the germline V gene. This CDR3 is 16 amino acids long. V shed 5 bases and J 0 bases; nucleotides not matched to a gene: 10. CDR3 nucleotides: TGTGCCAGCAGCCCCCGGTCCGGGGACAGCTCCTACGAGCAGTACTTC. This sequence encodes CASSPRSGDSSYEQYF.

This clone qualifies as large (0.1 to 1%). V gene TRBV4-1 combines with J gene TRBJ2-2, with a weak D call TRBD2 (6 bases). Trimming left V 0 bases short and J 4 bases short, with 18 bases between. The CDR3 totals 18 residues. Germline loops: CDR1 MGHRA, CDR2 YSYEKL. The CDR3 nucleotides read TGCGCCAGCAGCCAAGAAATGGCTAGCGCGCTCCTCACCGGGGAGCTGTTTTTT. Translating gives CASSQEMASALLTGELFF.

This chain connects TRBV11-3 to TRBJ2-7, with D perhaps TRBD2 (5 bases). This CDR3 has 16 residues. Germline V gene data show CDR1 as SGHNT and CDR2 as YENEEA. The germline V and J ends were trimmed by 3 bases and 2 bases, with 17 bases remaining between them. The CDR3 DNA reads TGTGCCAGCAGCTTGAGGGCCATGACTCTTCCCTACGAGCAGTACTTC. Amino acid sequence: CASSLRAMTLPYEQYF.

By share of the sample, this clone is large. V usage is TRBV6-8 and J usage is TRBJ1-1; weak D call: TRBD1 (6 bases). Germline V gene data show CDR1 as MNHGY and CDR2 as SAAAGT. Trimming took off 5 bases at V and 8 bases at J, with 18 bases between the two ends. CDR3 length: 14 residues. CDR3 sequence: CASSAGTWDHEAFF. The CDR3 DNA is TGTGCCAGCAGTGCCGGGACATGGGACCACGAAGCTTTCTTT.

This chain connects TRBV6-8 to TRBJ1-5; D gene uncertain. V lost 6 bases, J lost 1 base, and 10 bases lay in between. This CDR3 region has 14 residues. Germline CDR1 is MNHGY and CDR2 is SAAAGT. CDR3 nucleotides: TGTGCCAGCAGCGGTTCACCCAGCAATCAGCCCCAGCATTTT. The encoded protein is CASSGSPSNQPQHF.

The rearrangement links TRBV9 to TRBJ2-1; 15 bases map to TRBD2. J gave up 7 bases and V 0 bases, and 5 bases lay outside the gene matches. Germline CDR1 is SGDLS and CDR2 is YYNGEE. This CDR3 contains 17 residues. CDR3: CASSVAPGLAGGNEQFF. CDR3 DNA: TGTGCCAGCAGCGTAGCCCCGGGACTAGCGGGGGGAAATGAGCAGTTCTTC.

The chain couples TRBV5-1 to TRBJ2-7; D not certain. The CDR3 extends over 14 amino acids. Trimming pared 7 bases from V and 5 bases from J, leaving 19 bases between. Germline V lookup: CDR1 SGHRS, CDR2 YFSETQ. Here the CDR3 DNA reads TGCGCCAGCTCACCCGGACCGAGGCTCCACGAGCAGTACGTC. Encoded protein: CASSPGPRLHEQYV.

The chain recombines TRBV18 with TRBJ2-5; TRBD1 or TRBD2 may be the D gene (5 bases each). Between the trimmed V and J ends, which lost 2 bases and 2 bases, there was a span of 6 bases. Germline loops: CDR1 KGHSH, CDR2 LQKENI. This CDR3 has 13 amino acids. CDR3 region: CASSPGGQETQYF. CDR3 in DNA: TGTGCCAGCTCACCAGGGGGTCAAGAGACCCAGTACTTC.

This clone came up a few times. V gene TRBV28 combines with J gene TRBJ1-6, with 9 bases that match TRBD1. This CDR3 has 13 residues. CDR1 MDHEN and CDR2 SYDVKM come from the germline V gene. Trimming took 7 bases from V and 10 from J; bases not matched to a gene: 5. As DNA, the CDR3 is TGTGCCAGCAAGGGGACAGGGTTATCACCCCTCCACTTT. This codes for CASKGTGLSPLHF.